Listed here are 27 T cell receptor beta chains from one sample, sequenced in a study of shared clonotypes between healthy human individuals. Sequencing used immunoSEQ multiplex PCR; TCRdb keeps in-frame clones, though not all of them. This table has about 730,000 clones, over 60% appearing once. The sample taken for sequencing was memory CD4+ T cells sorted from blood. Subset given: CD45RA-negative fraction. The origin of the receptors is a woman between 25 and 40 years old in good health.

The chain uses TRBV11-2 and TRBJ2-1; 10 bases are a match to TRBD2. CDR1 and CDR2 (germline): SGHAT, FQNNGV. CDR3 length equals 17 residues. V trimming: 1 base; J trimming: 7 bases; junction bases outside the gene matches: 10. The CDR3 DNA is TGTGCCAGCAGCTTAGTGGCTGCGACTAGCGGGTTGAATGAGCAGTTCTTC. Its translation is CASSLVAATSGLNEQFF.

This clone was counted many times. V is TRBV2 and J is TRBJ1-3, with D hard to call. CDR1 and CDR2 (germline): SNHLY, FYNNEI. The CDR3 loop spans 14 amino acids. V was shortened by 6 bases and J by 0 bases, with 9 bases between the two germline ends. CDR3 bases: TGTGCCAGCAGGGCAGATTACTCTGGAAACACCATATATTTT. Its translation: CASRADYSGNTIYF.

The chain joins TRBV15 to TRBJ1-5; no clear D. This CDR3 region has 12 residues. In germline, CDR1 is LNHNV, CDR2 YYDKDF (reference sequence). Trimming left V 3 bases short and J 4 bases short, with 4 bases between. CDR3 nucleotide sequence: TGTGCCACCAGCAGTCCAAATCAGCCCCAGCATTTT. Translation: CATSSPNQPQHF.

The chain combines TRBV27 with TRBJ1-2; the D gene is possibly TRBD1 (5 bases). Between the trimmed V and J ends, which lost 2 bases and 4 bases, there was a span of 11 bases. Germline CDR1 is MNHEY and CDR2 is SMNVEV (reference sequence). The CDR3 sequence is 14 residues long. For the CDR3, the DNA is TGTGCCAGCAGTTTAGGTCCAGGGTTCTATGGCTACACCTTC. Protein sequence: CASSLGPGFYGYTF.

J is TRBJ2-7 and V is TRBV28, with 8 bases identical to TRBD1. Trimming removed 5 bases from V and 7 bases from J; junction bases left unmatched: 7. There are 13 residues in the CDR3. Germline loops: CDR1 MDHEN, CDR2 SYDVKM. CDR3 in amino acids: CASSVQGALEQYF. The CDR3 bases are TGTGCCAGCAGTGTCCAGGGGGCCTTAGAGCAGTACTTC.

This rearrangement joins TRBV19 to TRBJ1-2; no clear D. The germline V gene encodes CDR1 LNHDA and CDR2 SQIVND (reference sequence). The CDR3 is 14 residues long. The germline V and J ends were trimmed by 3 bases and 5 bases, with 13 bases remaining between them. The DNA for the CDR3 is TGTGCCAGTAGTATCTATCCTCATGGGTATGGCTACACCTTC. Translated: CASSIYPHGYGYTF.

This clone turned up a few times. DNA for the CDR3: TGCGCCAGCAGTGGGGTTCAGGGGAGCTCTGGGGCCAACGTCCTGACTTTC. Residues: CASSGVQGSSGANVLTF. The chain is built from TRBV10-2 and TRBJ2-6, with D perhaps matching TRBD1 (6 bases). Trimming removed 4 bases from V and 0 bases from J, with 13 bases in between. The CDR3 length is 17 residues. The germline V gene encodes CDR1 WSHSY and CDR2 SAAADI.

The chain couples TRBV15 to TRBJ1-3, with D possibly TRBD1 on 6 matching bases. The CDR3 runs to 19 residues. CDR1 is LNHNV and CDR2 is YYDKDF in the germline V gene (reference sequence). Trimming pared 0 bases from V and 0 bases from J, leaving 18 bases between. CDR3 coding DNA: TGTGCCACCAGCAGAGATCTAGGTTCGGGGGCATACTCTGGAAACACCATATATTTT. This translates into CATSRDLGSGAYSGNTIYF.

This chain uses TRBV30 with TRBJ1-5; 9 bases align to TRBD1. This CDR3 contains 15 residues. J was trimmed by 6 bases and V by 2 bases; bases with no gene match: 8. Germline lookup yields CDR1 GTSNPN and CDR2 SVGIG (reference sequence). CDR3 sequence reads: CAWSPARQGVQPQHF. DNA of the CDR3: TGTGCCTGGAGTCCTGCGCGACAGGGGGTTCAGCCCCAGCATTTT.

This rearrangement joins TRBV11-2 to TRBJ2-2; D gene unclear. The CDR3 length is 14 residues. V lost 4 bases, J lost 1 base, and 7 bases lay in between. Germline lookup yields CDR1 SGHAT and CDR2 FQNNGV. CDR3 in DNA: TGTGCCAGCAGCTCCTCCTTGAACACCGGGGAGCTGTTTTTT. Translated, it gives CASSSSLNTGELFF.

CDR3 protein: CASRSLLGSEAFF. The CDR3 DNA sequence: TGTGCCAGCAGATCCCTGTTAGGGAGCGAAGCTTTCTTT. This chain joins TRBV7-2 and TRBJ1-1; D is undetermined. Trimming shortened V by 6 bases and J by 8 bases, and 16 bases separated the two germline ends. CDR1 is SGHTA and CDR2 is FQGNSA in the germline V gene. The CDR3 is made up of 13 amino acids. Together with reference TRBV7-2 and TRBJ1-1, the CDR3 gives the full variable domain: GAGVSQSPSNKVTEKGKDVELRCDPISGHTALYWYRQSLGQGLEFLIYFQGNSAPDKSGLPSDRFSAERTGGSVSTLTIQRTQQEDSAVYLCASRSLLGSEAFFGQGTRLTVV.

The V call is TRBV5-4, the J call TRBJ2-1, with TRBD2 matching 14 bases. CDR1 is SGHNT and CDR2 is YYREEE in the germline V gene (reference sequence). The trim removed 4 bases at V and 10 bases at J, leaving 10 bases unmatched. The CDR3 has 16 residues. The CDR3 protein is CASSHAGLAGVGEQFF. Here the CDR3 DNA reads TGTGCCAGCAGCCACGCGGGACTAGCGGGAGTAGGGGAGCAGTTCTTC.

The chain links TRBV4-2 to TRBJ2-3, with TRBD2 matching 9 bases. Looked up from germline, CDR1 is LGHNA and CDR2 is YNFKEQ. The CDR3 runs 14 residues. V gave up 7 bases and J gave up 4 bases; unmatched junction bases: 6. DNA for the CDR3: TGTGCCAGCACGGCGGGAGGGGTCGCAGATACGCAGTATTTT. It is translated as CASTAGGVADTQYF.

A note on this clone: Other DNA sequences in the sample encode the same CDR3. The chain is built from TRBV5-8 and TRBJ2-1; no reliable D call. Germline lookup yields CDR1 SGHTS and CDR2 YDEGEE. This CDR3 spans 15 amino acids. V was clipped by 4 bases and J by 2 bases, with 13 bases between them. The CDR3, as DNA: TGTGCCAGCAGCCGCGGAACAGCTACCTACAATGAGCAGTTCTTC. The encoded protein is CASSRGTATYNEQFF. Using reference TRBV5-8 and TRBJ2-1 for the parts outside the CDR3, the full variable domain is EAGVTQSPTHLIKTRGQQATLRCSPISGHTSVYWYQQALGLGLQFLLWYDEGEERNRGNFPPRFSGRQFPNYSSELNVNALELEDSALYLCASSRGTATYNEQFFGPGTRLTVL.

This clone was picked up a small number of times. The chain carries TRBV6-5 and TRBJ2-7, with 10 bases that match TRBD2. Per germline, CDR1 MNHEY and CDR2 SVGAGI. The CDR3 is made up of 15 amino acids. The J segment lost 7 bases and the V segment lost 0 bases, leaving 6 bases of the junction unmatched. CDR3 protein: CASSYSSSGRKEQYF. The CDR3 DNA reads TGTGCCAGCAGTTACTCGAGTAGCGGGAGGAAAGAGCAGTACTTC.

The chain links TRBV18 to TRBJ1-4; D is unclear. The CDR3 is made up of 15 amino acids. Per germline, CDR1 KGHSH and CDR2 LQKENI. Trimming shortened V by 3 bases and J by 5 bases, and 13 bases separated the two germline ends. DNA of the CDR3: TGTGCCAGCTCACCCATGACGGCTACCAATGAAAAACTGTTTTTT. Translating gives CASSPMTATNEKLFF. The entire variable domain, with the rest obtained from reference TRBV18 and TRBJ1-4, is as follows: NAGVMQNPRHLVRRRGQEARLRCSPMKGHSHVYWYRQLPEEGLKFMVYLQKENIIDESGMPKERFSAEFPKEGPSILRIQQVVRGDSAAYFCASSPMTATNEKLFFGSGTQLSVL.

This clone appeared once. The chain is built from TRBV2 and TRBJ2-7, with unresolved D. This CDR3 contains 13 residues. Trimming removed 2 bases from V and 6 bases from J, with 11 bases in between. Germline CDR1 SNHLY, CDR2 FYNNEI. CDR3 DNA sequence: TGTGCCAGCAGTGAATTATTCCGTCCCGAGCAGTACTTC. It yields the protein CASSELFRPEQYF.

The chain joins TRBV6-5 to TRBJ1-1; D is possibly TRBD1 (5 bases). The CDR3 totals 15 residues. CDR1 and CDR2 from the germline V gene are MNHEY and SVGAGI. V lost 2 bases to trimming and J lost 6 bases, with 16 bases between them. The CDR3 nucleotides are TGTGCCAGCAGTTACGGGTTAGGCCCAGGGCCTGAAGCTTTCTTT. As protein: CASSYGLGPGPEAFF.

This clone has just one count. The chain recombines TRBV18 with TRBJ2-6; D is undetermined. The CDR3 is made up of 16 amino acids. The V end lost 8 bases, the J end lost 4 bases, and 18 bases lay between the germline ends. Germline CDR1 KGHSH, CDR2 LQKENI. The DNA for the CDR3 is TGTGCCAGCGCTCAGGCCTCAAACCGAGGGGCCAACGTCCTGACTTTC. Its protein is CASAQASNRGANVLTF.

The chain uses TRBV11-2 and TRBJ2-7; 7 bases fit TRBD2. The J segment lost 0 bases and the V segment lost 2 bases, leaving 4 bases of the junction unmatched. CDR3 length: 15 amino acids. Germline V lookup: CDR1 SGHAT, CDR2 FQNNGV. The CDR3 DNA reads TGTGCCAGCAGCTTAAACCGGGACTACTCCTACGAGCAGTACTTC. Its protein product is CASSLNRDYSYEQYF. Full variable domain (remainder filled in from reference TRBV11-2 and TRBJ2-7): EAGVAQSPRYKIIEKRQSVAFWCNPISGHATLYWYQQILGQGPKLLIQFQNNGVVDDSQLPKDRFSAERLKGVDSTLKIQPAKLEDSAVYLCASSLNRDYSYEQYFGPGTRLTVT.

This clone was observed a handful of times. The V and J genes are TRBV25-1 and TRBJ1-5; D not certain. This CDR3 has 17 residues. Germline CDR1 is MGHDK and CDR2 is SYGVNS. V gave up 8 bases and J gave up 0 bases, with 20 bases separating them. Written as DNA, the CDR3 is TGTGCCAGCCCGACGCGGTGCGAGGAAACTAGCAATCAGCCCCAGCATTTT. Protein: CASPTRCEETSNQPQHF.

This sequence joins TRBV5-1 and TRBJ2-5, with D unclear. The germline V gene has CDR1 SGHRS and CDR2 YFSETQ. The CDR3 has 13 amino acids. The V end was cut by 0 bases, the J end by 1 base, with 4 bases between. CDR3 region: CASSLGVQETQYF. CDR3 sequence (DNA): TGCGCCAGCAGCTTGGGGGTCCAAGAGACCCAGTACTTC.

This chain uses TRBV5-8 with TRBJ2-1, with D unresolved. Trimming stripped 2 bases from V and 4 bases from J, with 7 bases between. Germline loops: CDR1 SGHTS, CDR2 YDEGEE. CDR3 length: 13 amino acids. CDR3 residues: CASSFPRYNEQFF. The CDR3 coding sequence is TGTGCCAGCAGCTTCCCCAGATACAATGAGCAGTTCTTC.

The rearrangement links TRBV16 to TRBJ1-5, with unresolved D. The V and J ends lost 4 bases and 1 base respectively, with 11 bases between them. The length of the CDR3 is 15 residues. Germline CDR1 reads KGHSY; CDR2 reads FQNENV. The CDR3 DNA sequence: TGTGCCAGCAGCCCCTGGGGATTCAGCAATCAGCCCCAGCATTTT. It is translated as CASSPWGFSNQPQHF.

This chain connects TRBV6-1 to TRBJ1-2; D call uncertain. Trimming removed 4 bases from V and 8 bases from J, with 11 bases in between. The CDR3 sequence is 12 residues long. Germline CDR1 and CDR2: MNHNS and SASEGT. The CDR3 here is CASSAEVGGYTF. The CDR3 region has the DNA TGTGCCAGCAGTGCTGAGGTGGGGGGCTACACCTTC.

V usage is TRBV28 and J usage is TRBJ1-5; D gene unclear. In germline, CDR1 is MDHEN, CDR2 SYDVKM. Trimming left V 8 bases short and J 0 bases short, with 8 bases between. This CDR3 spans 13 amino acids. CDR3 sequence reads: CASRGYSNQPQHF. In DNA form, the CDR3 reads TGTGCCAGCCGTGGTTATAGCAATCAGCCCCAGCATTTT.

The V gene is TRBV30, the J gene TRBJ1-4; D remains unclear. Trimming pared 0 bases from V and 4 bases from J, leaving 9 bases between. Germline CDR1 is GTSNPN and CDR2 is SVGIG (reference sequence). The CDR3 has 14 amino acids. The CDR3 loop reads CAWSVHSNNEKLFF. For the CDR3, the DNA is TGTGCCTGGAGTGTACACAGCAATAATGAAAAACTGTTTTTT.